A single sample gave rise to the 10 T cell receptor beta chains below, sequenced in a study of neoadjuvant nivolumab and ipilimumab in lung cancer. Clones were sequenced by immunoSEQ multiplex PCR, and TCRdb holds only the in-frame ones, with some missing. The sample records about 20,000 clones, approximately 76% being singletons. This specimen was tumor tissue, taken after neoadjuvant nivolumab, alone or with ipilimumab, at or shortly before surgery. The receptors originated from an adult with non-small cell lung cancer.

The CDR3 protein is CASRYRGRTEAFF. As DNA, the CDR3 is TGTGCCAGCAGATACAGGGGGCGGACTGAAGCTTTCTTT. The chain links TRBV6-5 to TRBJ1-1, with 9 bases matching TRBD1. The germline V gene encodes CDR1 MNHEY and CDR2 SVGAGI. This CDR3 contains 13 residues. The ends lost 6 bases at V and 5 bases at J; junction bases unmatched: 4.

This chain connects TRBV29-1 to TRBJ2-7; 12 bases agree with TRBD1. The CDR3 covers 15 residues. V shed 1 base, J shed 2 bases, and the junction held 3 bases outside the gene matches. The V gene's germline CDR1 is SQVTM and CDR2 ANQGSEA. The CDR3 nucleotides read TGCAGCGTTGAAGGGGACAGGGGGCCTCCCTACGAGCAGTACTTC. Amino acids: CSVEGDRGPPYEQYF.

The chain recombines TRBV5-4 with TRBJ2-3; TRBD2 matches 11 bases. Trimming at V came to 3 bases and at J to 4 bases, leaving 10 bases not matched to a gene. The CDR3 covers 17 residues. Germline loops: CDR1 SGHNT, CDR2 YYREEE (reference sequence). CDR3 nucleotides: TGTGCCAGCAGCTCACTAGCGGGGGCCACTCGGGCAGATACGCAGTATTTT. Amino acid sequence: CASSSLAGATRADTQYF.

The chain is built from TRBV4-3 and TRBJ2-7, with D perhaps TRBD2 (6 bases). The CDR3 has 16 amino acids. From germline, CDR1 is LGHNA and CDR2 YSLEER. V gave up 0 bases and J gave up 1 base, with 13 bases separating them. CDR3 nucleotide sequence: TGCGCCAGCAGCCAAGATATGGCCGCGGGATCCTACGAGCAGTACTTC. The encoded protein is CASSQDMAAGSYEQYF.

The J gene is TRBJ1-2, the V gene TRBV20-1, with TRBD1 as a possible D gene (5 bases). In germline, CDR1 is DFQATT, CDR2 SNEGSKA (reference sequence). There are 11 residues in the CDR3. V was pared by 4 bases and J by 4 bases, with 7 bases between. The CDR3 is CSAMDIYGYTF. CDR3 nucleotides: TGCAGTGCTATGGACATCTATGGCTACACCTTC.

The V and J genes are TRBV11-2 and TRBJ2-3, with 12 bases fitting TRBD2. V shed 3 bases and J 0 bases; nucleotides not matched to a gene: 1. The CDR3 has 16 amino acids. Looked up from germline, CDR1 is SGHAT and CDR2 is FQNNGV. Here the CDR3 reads CASSFGTSGSTDTQYF. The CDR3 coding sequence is TGTGCCAGCAGCTTCGGGACTAGCGGGAGCACAGATACGCAGTATTTT.

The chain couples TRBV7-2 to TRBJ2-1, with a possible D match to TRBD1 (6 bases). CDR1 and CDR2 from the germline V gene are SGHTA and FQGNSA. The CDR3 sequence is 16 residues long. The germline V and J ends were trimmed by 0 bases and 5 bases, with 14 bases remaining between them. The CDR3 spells CASSLAGRQVNNEQFF. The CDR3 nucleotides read TGTGCCAGCAGCTTAGCAGGGAGACAGGTGAACAATGAGCAGTTCTTC.

The CDR3 bases are TGTGCCAGCAGCGAAGAGGGGACAGGGCTAAACACTGAAGCTTTCTTT. As protein: CASSEEGTGLNTEAFF. V and J are TRBV7-9 and TRBJ1-1; 9 nucleotides match TRBD1. This CDR3 has 16 residues. Trimming removed 5 bases from V and 2 bases from J; junction bases left unmatched: 9. CDR1 SEHNR and CDR2 FQNEAQ come from the germline V gene (reference sequence).

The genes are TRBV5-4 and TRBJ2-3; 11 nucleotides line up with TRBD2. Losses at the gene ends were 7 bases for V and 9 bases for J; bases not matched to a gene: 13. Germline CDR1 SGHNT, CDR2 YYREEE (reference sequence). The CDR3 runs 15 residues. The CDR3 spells CASYSGGAMSYTQYF. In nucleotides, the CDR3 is TGTGCCAGCTATAGCGGGGGGGCTATGAGTTACACGCAGTATTTT.

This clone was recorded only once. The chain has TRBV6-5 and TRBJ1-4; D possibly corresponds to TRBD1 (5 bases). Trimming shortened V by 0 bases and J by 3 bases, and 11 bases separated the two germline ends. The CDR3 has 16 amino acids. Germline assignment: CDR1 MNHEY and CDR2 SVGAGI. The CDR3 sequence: CASSYSLGTSNEKLFF. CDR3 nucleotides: TGTGCCAGCAGTTACTCCCTCGGGACGTCTAATGAAAAACTGTTTTTT.